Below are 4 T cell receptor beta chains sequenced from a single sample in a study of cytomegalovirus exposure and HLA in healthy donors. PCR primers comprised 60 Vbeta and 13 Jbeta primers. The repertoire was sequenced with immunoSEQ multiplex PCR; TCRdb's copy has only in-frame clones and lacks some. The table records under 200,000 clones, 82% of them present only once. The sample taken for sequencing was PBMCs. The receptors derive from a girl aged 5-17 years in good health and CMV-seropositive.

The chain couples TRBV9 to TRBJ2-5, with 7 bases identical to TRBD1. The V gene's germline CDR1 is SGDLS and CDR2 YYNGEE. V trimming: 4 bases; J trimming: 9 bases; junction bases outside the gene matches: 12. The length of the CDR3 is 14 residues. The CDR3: CASSFGTAAGAQYF. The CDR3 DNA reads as TGTGCCAGCAGCTTCGGGACAGCCGCCGGAGCCCAGTACTTC.

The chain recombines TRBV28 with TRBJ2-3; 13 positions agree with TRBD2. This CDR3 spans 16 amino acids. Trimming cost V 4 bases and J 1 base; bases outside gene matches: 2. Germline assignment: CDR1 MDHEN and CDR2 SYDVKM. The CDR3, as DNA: TGTGCCAGCAGTTCCGGACTAGCGGGAGGCACAGATACGCAGTATTTT. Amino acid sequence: CASSSGLAGGTDTQYF.

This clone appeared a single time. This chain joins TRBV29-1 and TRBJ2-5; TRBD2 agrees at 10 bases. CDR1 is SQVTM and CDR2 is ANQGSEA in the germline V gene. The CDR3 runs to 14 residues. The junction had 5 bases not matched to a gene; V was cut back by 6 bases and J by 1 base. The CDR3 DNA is TGCAGCGTACAACAGCGGGGGGGCCAAGAGACCCAGTACTTC. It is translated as CSVQQRGGQETQYF.

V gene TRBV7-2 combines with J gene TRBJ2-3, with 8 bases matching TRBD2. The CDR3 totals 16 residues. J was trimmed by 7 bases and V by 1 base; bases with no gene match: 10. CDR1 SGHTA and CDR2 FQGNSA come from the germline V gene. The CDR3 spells CASSLVWAGGLNTQYF. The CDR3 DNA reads TGTGCCAGCAGCTTAGTTTGGGCGGGGGGCCTCAATACGCAGTATTTT.